These 29 T cell receptor beta chains were all obtained from the same sample, sequenced in a study of PD-1 blockade in classical Hodgkin lymphoma. The protocol was immunoSEQ multiplex PCR, while the TCRdb copy is restricted to in-frame clones and leaves out a portion. The table includes about 12,000 clones, around 90% detected once. Relapses following autologous stem cell transplantation were seen in all patients, with brentuximab vedotin exposure varying. Magnetic negative selection purified CD4+ T cells from thawed PBMCs. Specimen: CD4+ T cells from blood, collected at baseline. Source of these receptors: a human donor with classical Hodgkin lymphoma.

V and J are TRBV6-6 and TRBJ2-1; TRBD2 matches 11 bases. The CDR3 is made up of 15 amino acids. The ends lost 4 bases at V and 7 bases at J; junction bases unmatched: 6. Germline loops: CDR1 MNHNY, CDR2 SVGAGI (reference sequence). The CDR3, as DNA: TGTGCCAGCAGTTTACTAGCGGGAGTCGCGAATGAGCAGTTCTTC. Its translation: CASSLLAGVANEQFF.

The chain joins TRBV5-4 to TRBJ2-1, with D possibly matching TRBD2 (5 bases). CDR3 length equals 13 residues. V was shortened by 4 bases and J by 5 bases, with 10 bases between the two germline ends. Looked up from germline, CDR1 is SGHNT and CDR2 is YYREEE (reference sequence). The CDR3 here is CASSLRGNNEQFF. The CDR3, as DNA: TGTGCCAGCAGCCTCCGGGGAAACAATGAGCAGTTCTTC.

The rearrangement uses TRBV6-5 and TRBJ1-6; D not resolved. Germline V gives CDR1 MNHEY, CDR2 SVGAGI. CDR3 length equals 15 residues. The V end was cut by 2 bases, the J end by 5 bases, with 10 bases between. DNA for the CDR3: TGTGCCAGCAGTTACCTACCCGAAAATAATTCACCCCTCCACTTT. Translated: CASSYLPENNSPLHF.

This rearrangement joins TRBV2 to TRBJ2-7; the D gene is possibly TRBD1 (6 bases). Germline-derived CDR1 and CDR2 are SNHLY and FYNNEI. CDR3 length equals 14 residues. The V gene lost 1 base and the J gene lost 0 bases, with 7 bases spanning the gap. The CDR3 coding sequence is TGTGCCAGCAGTGAAGAGACAGGCTCCTACGAGCAGTACTTC. Translating it yields CASSEETGSYEQYF. Full variable domain (remainder filled in from reference TRBV2 and TRBJ2-7): EPEVTQTPSHQVTQMGQEVILRCVPISNHLYFYWYRQILGQKVEFLVSFYNNEISEKSEIFDDQFSVERPDGSNFTLKIRSTKLEDSAMYFCASSEETGSYEQYFGPGTRLTVT.

J is TRBJ2-1 and V is TRBV5-8; D is unclear. V shed 2 bases and J shed 8 bases, with 8 bases lying between them. The CDR3 is 12 amino acids. From germline, CDR1 is SGHTS and CDR2 YDEGEE. The CDR3 coding sequence is TGTGCCAGCAGCTTATTTACGTATGAGCAGTTCTTC. It yields the protein CASSLFTYEQFF.

The rearrangement uses TRBV9 and TRBJ2-4; 7 bases match TRBD2. The length of the CDR3 is 15 residues. Per the germline V gene, CDR1 is SGDLS and CDR2 is YYNGEE. Losses at the gene ends were 0 bases for V and 2 bases for J; bases not matched to a gene: 2. The CDR3 DNA reads as TGTGCCAGCAGCGTAGGCGGGACTACCAAAAACATTCAGTACTTC. Its protein is CASSVGGTTKNIQYF.

This chain joins TRBV20-1 and TRBJ2-3; no clear D. Trimming pared 6 bases from V and 4 bases from J, leaving 8 bases between. The CDR3 runs to 11 residues. Germline loops: CDR1 DFQATT, CDR2 SNEGSKA (reference sequence). This CDR3 reads CSASVADTQYF. The CDR3 DNA sequence: TGCAGTGCGAGCGTGGCAGATACGCAGTATTTT.

The rearrangement uses TRBV7-9 and TRBJ2-5, with D perhaps TRBD1 (6 bases). V lost 5 bases, J lost 4 bases, and 17 bases lay in between. Germline V gene lookup returns CDR1 SEHNR and CDR2 FQNEAQ (reference sequence). The CDR3 covers 15 residues. The CDR3 sequence: CASSTRTGIIETQYF. CDR3 DNA sequence: TGTGCCAGCAGCACGAGAACAGGGATCATAGAGACCCAGTACTTC. The whole variable domain, remainder taken from reference TRBV7-9 and TRBJ2-5, is DTGVSQNPRHKITKRGQNVTFRCDPISEHNRLYWYRQTLGQGPEFLTYFQNEAQLEKSRLLSDRFSAERPKGSFSTLEIQRTEQGDSAMYLCASSTRTGIIETQYFGPGTRLLVL.

This chain connects TRBV5-8 to TRBJ1-6, with unresolved D. V lost 1 base and J 5 bases, leaving 7 bases between the germline ends. Germline CDR1 SGHTS, CDR2 YDEGEE. The CDR3 consists of 14 residues. The CDR3 here is CASSLLADNSPLHF. CDR3 nucleotides: TGTGCCAGCAGCTTGTTGGCGGATAATTCACCCCTCCACTTT. Full variable domain (rest looked up from reference TRBV5-8 and TRBJ1-6): EAGVTQSPTHLIKTRGQQATLRCSPISGHTSVYWYQQALGLGLQFLLWYDEGEERNRGNFPPRFSGRQFPNYSSELNVNALELEDSALYLCASSLLADNSPLHFGNGTRLTVT.

V is TRBV6-6 and J is TRBJ2-7; D uncertain. CDR1 and CDR2 (germline): MNHNY, SVGAGI (reference sequence). V was clipped by 8 bases and J by 6 bases, with 14 bases between them. This CDR3 contains 12 residues. In nucleotides, the CDR3 is TGTGCCAGCGGAATAGCCACCAGCGAGCAGTACTTC. It translates to CASGIATSEQYF.

The V gene is TRBV18, the J gene TRBJ2-5; 7 bases line up with TRBD2. V dropped 3 bases and J dropped 5; count of bases not matched to a gene: 9. The CDR3 runs 15 residues. CDR1 and CDR2 (germline): KGHSH, LQKENI. The CDR3 here is CASSPGGLGHETQYF. CDR3 bases: TGTGCCAGCTCACCCGGCGGACTAGGGCACGAGACCCAGTACTTC.

V is TRBV30 and J is TRBJ2-2; TRBD2 matches 12 bases. Germline lookup yields CDR1 GTSNPN and CDR2 SVGIG (reference sequence). The CDR3 runs 14 residues. V gave up 3 bases and J gave up 7 bases; unmatched junction bases: 3. CDR3 in amino acids: CAWSLAGGRGELFF. The CDR3 nucleotides read TGTGCCTGGAGCCTAGCGGGAGGGCGCGGGGAGCTGTTTTTT.

This chain uses TRBV6-1 with TRBJ2-7, with D possibly TRBD2 on 6 matching bases. Germline V lookup: CDR1 MNHNS, CDR2 SASEGT. CDR3 length: 14 residues. With 4 bases removed from V and 6 bases from J, the gap between germline ends came to 16 bases. DNA of the CDR3: TGTGCCAGCAGTGGGGGGGAGGACCGTAGCGAGCAGTACTTC. It yields the protein CASSGGEDRSEQYF.

The chain links TRBV10-3 to TRBJ1-6; 7 positions match TRBD1. The V segment lost 5 bases and the J segment 7 bases; nucleotides outside the gene matches: 11. The CDR3 is 16 amino acids. Germline lookup yields CDR1 ENHRY and CDR2 SYGVKD. The DNA for the CDR3 is TGTGCCATCAGTATGACCGGGACAGACGTCAATTCACCCCTCCACTTT. Its translation: CAISMTGTDVNSPLHF.

This sequence joins TRBV27 and TRBJ1-2; 9 nucleotides agree with TRBD1. Trimming cost V 6 bases and J 6 bases; bases outside gene matches: 5. The CDR3 is 13 residues long. The germline CDR1 and CDR2 sequences are MNHEY and SMNVEV (reference sequence). CDR3 DNA: TGTGCCAGCAGAAAGGGACAGGGAGATGGCTACACCTTC. Protein: CASRKGQGDGYTF.

V usage is TRBV2 and J usage is TRBJ1-1; no firm D call. CDR1 SNHLY and CDR2 FYNNEI come from the germline V gene. Between the trimmed V and J ends, which lost 5 bases and 10 bases, there was a span of 11 bases. The CDR3 is 11 residues long. The CDR3 reads CASSPKEGAFF. The CDR3 nucleotides read TGTGCCAGCAGTCCCAAGGAAGGAGCTTTCTTT.

The gene calls are TRBV6-6 and TRBJ2-7; 7 nucleotides agree with TRBD1. CDR1 is MNHNY and CDR2 is SVGAGI in the germline V gene (reference sequence). CDR3 size: 15 residues. V shed 4 bases and J 3 bases; nucleotides not matched to a gene: 9. The CDR3 reads CASSSDREGFYEQYF. Here the CDR3 DNA reads TGTGCCAGCAGTTCCGACAGGGAAGGATTCTACGAGCAGTACTTC.

This chain joins TRBV27 and TRBJ1-6; D remains ambiguous. V lost 5 bases and J 0 bases, leaving 5 bases between the germline ends. Germline V CDR1 and CDR2: MNHEY, SMNVEV (reference sequence). The CDR3 is 14 amino acids. The CDR3 DNA reads TGTGCCAGCAGTCCCAGCTCCTATAATTCACCCCTCCACTTT. Amino acids: CASSPSSYNSPLHF.

The V call is TRBV28, the J call TRBJ1-3, with 8 nucleotides matching TRBD1. The CDR3 is made up of 14 amino acids. Per germline, CDR1 MDHEN and CDR2 SYDVKM. V shed 6 bases, J shed 3 bases, and the junction held 4 bases outside the gene matches. CDR3 sequence: CASRQGVFGNTIYF. In DNA form, the CDR3 reads TGTGCCAGCAGACAGGGGGTATTTGGAAACACCATATATTTT.

The V and J genes are TRBV1 and TRBJ2-7; the table calls TRBD2, which could not be checked here. TRBV1 is designated a pseudogene. The CDR3 runs to 16 residues. Here the CDR3 reads CTSSQKKLGGRQEQYF. The CDR3 bases are TGCACCAGCAGCCAAAAAAAGCTGGGGGGGCGGCAGGAGCAGTACTTC.

This chain uses TRBV11-2 with TRBJ1-1; D is undetermined. V gave up 0 bases and J gave up 4 bases, with 6 bases separating them. The germline V gene encodes CDR1 SGHAT and CDR2 FQNNGV. The CDR3 totals 13 residues. The chain's CDR3 is CASSLEWSTEAFF. The CDR3, as DNA: TGTGCCAGCAGCTTAGAATGGAGCACTGAAGCTTTCTTT.

CDR3: CAISERAENTEAFF. In nucleotides, the CDR3 is TGTGCCATCAGTGAGAGGGCGGAGAACACTGAAGCTTTCTTT. This sequence joins TRBV10-3 and TRBJ1-1; no firm D call. Trimming left V 2 bases short and J 1 base short, with 8 bases between. The CDR3 loop spans 14 amino acids. Per germline, CDR1 ENHRY and CDR2 SYGVKD.

This rearrangement joins TRBV6-6 to TRBJ2-3; D remains unclear. The V gene's germline CDR1 is MNHNY and CDR2 SVGAGI (reference sequence). The CDR3 contains 13 residues. The ends were cut back, 6 bases at V and 4 bases at J, with 11 bases in the middle. As DNA, the CDR3 is TGTGCCAGCAGAATTGAAGCTGCAGATACGCAGTATTTT. As protein: CASRIEAADTQYF.

V is TRBV28 and J is TRBJ2-5; D is perhaps TRBD1 (5 bases). Germline V gene data show CDR1 as MDHEN and CDR2 as SYDVKM. This CDR3 is built from 15 residues. Trimming took off 0 bases at V and 3 bases at J, with 11 bases between the two ends. DNA for the CDR3: TGTGCCAGCAGTTTATGGGGGCAGATTAAAGAGACCCAGTACTTC. It yields the protein CASSLWGQIKETQYF.

This chain links TRBV2 with TRBJ1-5, with a possible D match to TRBD1 (5 bases). From germline, CDR1 is SNHLY and CDR2 FYNNEI. The germline V and J ends were trimmed by 4 bases and 4 bases, with 11 bases remaining between them. The CDR3 is made up of 14 amino acids. DNA for the CDR3: TGTGCCAGCAGTGGGGGCAGCTCGAATCAGCCCCAGCATTTT. Its translation: CASSGGSSNQPQHF.

This chain uses TRBV6-5 with TRBJ2-7, with 9 positions matching TRBD2. This CDR3 region has 15 residues. Per the germline V gene, CDR1 is MNHEY and CDR2 is SVGAGI. The V gene end was trimmed by 0 bases and the J gene end by 4 bases; junction bases not matched to a gene: 4. The CDR3 DNA reads as TGTGCCAGCAGTTACTCGGCGGGGGGGGTTTACGAGCAGTACTTC. This encodes CASSYSAGGVYEQYF.

The V call is TRBV7-6, the J call TRBJ2-3, with TRBD2 as a possible D gene (5 bases). Trimming removed 2 bases at V and 0 bases at J, with 12 bases between. This CDR3 spans 16 amino acids. Germline values: CDR1 SGHVS, CDR2 FNYEAQ. The CDR3 sequence is CASSLPGVGSTDTQYF. The CDR3 coding sequence is TGTGCCAGCAGCTTACCCGGGGTAGGGAGCACAGATACGCAGTATTTT.

The chain employs TRBV20-1 and TRBJ2-7, with D unresolved. The CDR3 sequence is 11 residues long. Trimming took 2 bases from V and 5 from J, leaving 7 bases between them. Germline V gene data show CDR1 as DFQATT and CDR2 as SNEGSKA (reference sequence). CDR3 DNA sequence: TGCAGTGCTAGACGAAGGGACGAGCAGTACTTC. Translated: CSARRRDEQYF.

V and J are TRBV27 and TRBJ2-5; D might be TRBD2 (6 bases). This CDR3 has 13 amino acids. The germline V and J ends were trimmed by 6 bases and 9 bases, with 17 bases remaining between them. Germline CDR1 is MNHEY and CDR2 is SMNVEV (reference sequence). In DNA form, the CDR3 reads TGTGCCAGCAGCCCGGGACTCCTTTCCGCCCAGTACTTC. Translated, it gives CASSPGLLSAQYF.